Given below is one T cell receptor (beta chain) in context. A read error may account for a junction end that differs from germline. The record originates from a study of CD8+CD57+ T cells in acquired aplastic anemia. Study background: Sorted CD4+ and CD8+ cells yielded 3 to 3.5 ug of DNA on average.

Patients chosen for sequencing had shown CD8+CD57+ cell expansion by flow cytometry. A severe acquired aplastic anemia diagnosis applied to all patients. Per germline, CDR1 WNHNN and CDR2 SYGVQD (reference sequence). CDR3 size: 16 residues. Genomic DNA was employed as the template in profiling TCR beta VDJ and CDR3. Via MiXCR, TCRdb re-called the reads, giving one row per CDR3 protein. The data contain 150,000 to 200,000 distinct CDR3 sequences, 40% to 55% of them singletons. The specimen sequenced was sorted CD4+, CD8+, or CD8+CD57+ T cells (not recorded which) from PBMCs. This clonotype was sampled from a human donor with aplastic anemia. The chain has TRBV10-1 and TRBJ2-3, with 7 bases lining up with TRBD2. CDR3 loop: CASSLSAGGSTDTQYF. CDR3 bases: TGTGCCAGCAGCCTGAGCGCCGGGGGGAGCACAGATACGCAGTATTTT.